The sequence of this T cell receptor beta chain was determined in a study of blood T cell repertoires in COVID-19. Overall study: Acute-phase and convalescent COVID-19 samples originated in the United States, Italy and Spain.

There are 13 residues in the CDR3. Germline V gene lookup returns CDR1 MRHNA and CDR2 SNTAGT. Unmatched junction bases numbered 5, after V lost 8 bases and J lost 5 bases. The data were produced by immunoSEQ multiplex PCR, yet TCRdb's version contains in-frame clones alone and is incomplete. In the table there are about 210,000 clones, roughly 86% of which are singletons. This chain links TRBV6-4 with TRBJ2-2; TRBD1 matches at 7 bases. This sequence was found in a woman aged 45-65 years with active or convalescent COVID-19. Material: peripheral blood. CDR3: CASGDRETGELFF. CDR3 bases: TGTGCCAGCGGCGACAGGGAAACCGGGGAGCTGTTTTTT.